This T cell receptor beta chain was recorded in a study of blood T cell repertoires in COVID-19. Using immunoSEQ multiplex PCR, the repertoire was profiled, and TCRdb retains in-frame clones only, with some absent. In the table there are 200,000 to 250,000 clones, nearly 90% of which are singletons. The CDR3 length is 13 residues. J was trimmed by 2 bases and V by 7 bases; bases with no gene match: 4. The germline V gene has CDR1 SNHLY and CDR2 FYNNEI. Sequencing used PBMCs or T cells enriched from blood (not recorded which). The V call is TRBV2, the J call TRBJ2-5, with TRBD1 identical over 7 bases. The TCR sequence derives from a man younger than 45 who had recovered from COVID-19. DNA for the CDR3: TGTGCCAGCAACAGGGGCCTACAAGAGACCCAGTACTTC. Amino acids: CASNRGLQETQYF.